This T cell receptor (beta chain) was retrieved from a study of blood T cells in healthy people across ages. In its sample, this clonotype was seen a few times. Next came a second PCR, run for about 7 to 12 cycles, which used a sample-barcoded 5' primer along with a J-beta primer mix. MiXCR, applied by TCRdb to the 5' RACE reads, yields one record per CDR3 protein. The sample shows about 1.6 million distinct CDR3 sequences, roughly a third of them seen only once. This sequence was found in a woman in her twenties or thirties in good health. The sequenced sample was blood.

The DNA of the CDR3 is TGTGCCAGCAGACTTTCACAGGGGGTGGGTAATGGCTACACCTTC. Amino acids: CASRLSQGVGNGYTF. V and J are TRBV28 and TRBJ1-2; 8 nucleotides line up with TRBD1. CDR1 is MDHEN, CDR2 SYDVKM, per germline. The CDR3 extends over 15 amino acids. J gave up 6 bases and V 6 bases, and 12 bases lay outside the gene matches.